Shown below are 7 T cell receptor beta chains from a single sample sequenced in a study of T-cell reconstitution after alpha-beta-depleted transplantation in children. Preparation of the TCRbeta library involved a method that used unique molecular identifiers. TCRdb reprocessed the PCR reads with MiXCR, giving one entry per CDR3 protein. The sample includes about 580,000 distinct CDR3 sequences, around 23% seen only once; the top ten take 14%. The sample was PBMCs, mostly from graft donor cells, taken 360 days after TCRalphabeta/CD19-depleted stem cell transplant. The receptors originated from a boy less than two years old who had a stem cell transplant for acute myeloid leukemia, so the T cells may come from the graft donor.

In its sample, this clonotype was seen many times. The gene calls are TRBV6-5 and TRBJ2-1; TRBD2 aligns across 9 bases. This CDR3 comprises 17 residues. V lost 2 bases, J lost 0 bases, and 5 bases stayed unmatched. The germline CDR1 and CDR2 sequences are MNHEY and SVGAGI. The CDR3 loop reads CASSYRWTSASYNEQFF. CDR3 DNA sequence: TGTGCCAGCAGTTACCGATGGACTAGCGCCTCCTACAATGAGCAGTTCTTC.

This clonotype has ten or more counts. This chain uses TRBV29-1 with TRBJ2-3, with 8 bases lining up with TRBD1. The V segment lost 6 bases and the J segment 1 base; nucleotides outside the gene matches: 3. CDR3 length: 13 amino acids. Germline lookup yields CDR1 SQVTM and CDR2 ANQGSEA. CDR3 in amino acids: CSVAGQGTDTQYF. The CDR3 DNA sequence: TGCAGCGTGGCGGGACAGGGCACAGATACGCAGTATTTT.

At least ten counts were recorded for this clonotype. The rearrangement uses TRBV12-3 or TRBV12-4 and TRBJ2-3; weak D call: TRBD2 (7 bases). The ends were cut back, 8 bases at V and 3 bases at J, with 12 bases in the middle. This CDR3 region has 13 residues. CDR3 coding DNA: TGTGCCAGCTACGGGGGGCCTACAGATACGCAGTATTTT. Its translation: CASYGGPTDTQYF.

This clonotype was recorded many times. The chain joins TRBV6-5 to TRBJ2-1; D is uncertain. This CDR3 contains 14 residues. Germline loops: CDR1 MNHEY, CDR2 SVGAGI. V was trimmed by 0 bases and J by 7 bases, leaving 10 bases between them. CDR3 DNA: TGTGCCAGCAGTTACTCAGGGCCCCGAAATGAGCAGTTCTTC. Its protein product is CASSYSGPRNEQFF.

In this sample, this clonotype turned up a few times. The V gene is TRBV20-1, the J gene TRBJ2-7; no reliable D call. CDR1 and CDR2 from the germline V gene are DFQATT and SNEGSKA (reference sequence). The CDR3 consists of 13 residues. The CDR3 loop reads CSCSELTPYEQYF. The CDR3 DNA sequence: TGCAGCTGCTCCGAACTGACACCCTACGAGCAGTACTTC.

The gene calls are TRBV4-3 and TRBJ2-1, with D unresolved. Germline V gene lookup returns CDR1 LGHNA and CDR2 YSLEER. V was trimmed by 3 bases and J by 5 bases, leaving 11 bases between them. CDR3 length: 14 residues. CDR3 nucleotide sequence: TGCGCCAGCAGCCAGAAAGGGTTTGACAATGAGCAGTTCTTC. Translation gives CASSQKGFDNEQFF.

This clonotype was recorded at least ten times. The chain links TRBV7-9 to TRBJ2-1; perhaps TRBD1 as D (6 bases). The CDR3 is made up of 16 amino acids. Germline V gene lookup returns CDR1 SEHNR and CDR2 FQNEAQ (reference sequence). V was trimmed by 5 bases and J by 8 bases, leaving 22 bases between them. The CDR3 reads CASSITSSQGSHEQFF. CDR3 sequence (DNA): TGTGCCAGCAGCATCACCTCTTCTCAGGGGTCCCATGAGCAGTTCTTC.